This TCR beta chain was captured in a study of read filtering for tumor transcriptome and immune sequencing. Study-wide context: Transcriptome libraries were built from DNase-treated RNA.

From approximately 430 ng of RNA, a library with molecular barcoded alpha/delta and beta/gamma adaptors was made. MiXCR, run by TCRdb on the reads, gives a single entry per CDR3 protein. The sample contains over 50,000 distinct CDR3 sequences, roughly a fifth of which appear only once. There are 14 residues in the CDR3. Germline V gene sequence: CDR1 MNHEY, CDR2 SMNVEV (reference sequence). The table lists this clonotype with a count of one. A junction boundary mismatches the germline segment, possibly from a read error. The chain is built from TRBV27 and TRBJ2-7; perhaps D is TRBD1 or TRBD2 (5 bases each). This TCR came from a donor aged 40 or over with multiple myeloma. The material sequenced was a population of CD138-negative cells sorted from bone marrow. CDR3 protein: CASGTGTRTYGQYF. CDR3 coding DNA: TGTGCCAGTGGAACGGGGACCCGAACCTACGGGCAGTACTTC.